This T cell receptor (beta chain) was captured in a study of blood T cell repertoires in COVID-19 (dated by TCRdb to 2020 to 2022). Describing the broader study: Samples from collaborators originated in the United States, Italy and Spain and spanned both the acute and convalescent phases of COVID-19. The material from the prospective study consisted of cDNA or gDNA derived from T cells, B-cell-depleted T cells, or PBMCs. Deeply sampled blood TCRbeta repertoires from subjects exposed to, actively infected with, or recovered from COVID-19 were included in the dataset. A freely available public database, intended as a resource for researchers studying the immune response to SARS-CoV-2, is where the repertoires were released. Samples came from the ongoing ImmuneRACE study (first 160 participants) plus 1,254 subjects from 6 global collaborators. A de-identified subject ID, COVID-19 status, age in years and sex were almost always included in the sample metadata. HLA class I and class II types, where available, came from metadata supplied by the sample provider rather than from assay-based typing. What the research found in general, with its limitations: Clinical and demographic metadata were provided uncurated, with the amount varying by source and participant.

On this clone: Its cognate antigen has yet to be identified. The record has no base qualities; no much larger clone is one base away.

The collaborating institutions used their own protocols to collect whole blood in K2EDTA tubes. For TCRbeta analysis, collaborators shipped samples in one of three forms: frozen whole blood, isolated PBMCs, or DNA extracted from either of those sample types. The immunoSEQ Assay, a bias-controlled multiplex PCR, was used to amplify TCRbeta CDR3 regions from genomic DNA. Per the original workflow: The number of nucleated cells in each sample was estimated from the amplification of reference gene primers within the assay. To quantify the absolute abundance of each unique TCRbeta CDR3 rearrangement, sequence reads were collapsed and filtered. Productive Simpson clonality was computed per sample as the square root of Simpson's diversity index over productive rearrangements. TCRdb limited this immuneACCESS table to in-frame rearrangements with V and J called. A share of clones is missing; checked studies link under half to unresolved V genes, and the rest is unexplained. The V and J calls and the clone size are those of that table, but D and trimming were determined from the DNA. Here the sample has 250,000 to 350,000 clones; roughly 90% occur a single time. Of the sample, around 3% is held by the ten largest clones.

CDR1 and CDR2 were assigned from the germline V gene as SGHRS and YFSETQ. Trimming takes 0 bases off V and 4 bases off J; junction bases not matched to a gene: 3. Spanning cysteine to phenylalanine, the CDR3 consists of 14 amino acids. Only the CDR3 part of the read is kept: 42 bases, read in frame from the first base. The rearrangement joined TRBV5-1 to TRBJ1-2, with TRBD1 identical over 7 junction bases. Sequenced sample: peripheral blood. The receptor was derived from a woman aged 25 to 45 with active or convalescent COVID-19. The nucleotide sequence is given as TGCGCCAGCAGCTTGGCCGGACAGGTCTATGGCTACACCTTC. It translates as CASSLAGQVYGYTF.